This T cell receptor beta chain originates from a study of CD8 T cells in Susac syndrome. The CDR3 is 12 amino acids. Deletions cut 7 bases from V and 5 bases from J, with 10 bases between. Notes on this clonotype: Its antigen remains unknown.

A quantity of about 0.5 to 1 ug RNA underwent reverse transcription using random hexamers. TCRdb ran MiXCR on the immunoSEQ multiplex PCR reads and lists one entry per CDR3 protein. The sample lists about 77,000 distinct CDR3 sequences, about 93% occurring once. Study conclusions and caveats: In Susac syndrome, CD4+ T cell repertoires lacked any clonal expansion. The study's TCR sequencing and HLA analysis covered a relatively small number of individuals, and the study acknowledged this.

This chain links TRBV12-3 or TRBV12-4 with TRBJ2-3; a weak D match, TRBD2 (5 bases). The sequenced sample was CD4+ T cells from PBMCs. The TCR was taken from a human donor with Susac syndrome. CDR3 in DNA: TGTGCCAGCAAATACGGGAAAGATACGCAGTATTTT. Protein: CASKYGKDTQYF.